The rows below give T cell receptor beta chains drawn from one sample of a study of shared clonotypes between healthy human individuals. This table comes from immunoSEQ multiplex PCR, and its TCRdb copy is limited to in-frame clones, with some not included. The table has over 400,000 clones, around 80% seen once; the top ten hold around 12%. Sequenced material: PBMCs. Receptors were obtained from a middle-aged woman in good health. Some clones in this sample may be carry-over from other donors' samples. CDR3s include the opening cysteine and the closing phenylalanine or tryptophan. The order of the fields is CDR3 length, clone size, V gene, J gene, CDR3 protein. Clone size is given for some rows only: seen once, a few or many times, or a class if the clone is expanded.

10,.,TRBV20-1,TRBJ1-2,CSATDNGYTF
12,.,TRBV28,TRBJ2-1,CASSSSGNEQFF
14,.,TRBV28,TRBJ1-2,CASSPGPDNYGYTF
14,.,TRBV28,TRBJ1-2,CASRGTGTNYGYTF
14,.,TRBV5-1,TRBJ2-3,CASSLQGPSGTQYF
18,.,TRBV15,TRBJ2-7,CATSRAPLQGALLGEQYF
16,once,TRBV19,TRBJ2-3,CASSIGGGGRTDTQYF
15,.,TRBV18,TRBJ2-5,CASSLSPGQQETQYF
14,.,TRBV6-1,TRBJ1-1,CASSARTGNTEAFF
14,.,TRBV6-1,TRBJ2-2,CASRGLSNTGELFF
17,.,TRBV2,TRBJ2-7,CASSRSGTSGNSYEQYF
13,.,TRBV6-4,TRBJ2-2,CASSDWRTGELFF
13,.,TRBV5-1,TRBJ1-1,CASGEGTNTEAFF
14,few,TRBV6-1,TRBJ2-7,CASNLNIGTYEQYF
15,.,TRBV28,TRBJ1-6,CASSSGQGARSPLHF
17,.,TRBV4-2,TRBJ2-1,CASSQDWAVSSYNEQFF
13,.,TRBV18,TRBJ2-3,CASSPDSTDTQYF
14,.,TRBV6-5,TRBJ2-7,CASSYAATRREQYF
16,.,TRBV5-4,TRBJ2-3,CASSFSPHSSTDTRYF
13,.,TRBV5-1,TRBJ1-4,CASRQTTNEKLFF
13,.,TRBV7-9,TRBJ2-7,CASSGGLLGFQYF
14,.,TRBV18,TRBJ2-5,CASSPIGRKETQYF